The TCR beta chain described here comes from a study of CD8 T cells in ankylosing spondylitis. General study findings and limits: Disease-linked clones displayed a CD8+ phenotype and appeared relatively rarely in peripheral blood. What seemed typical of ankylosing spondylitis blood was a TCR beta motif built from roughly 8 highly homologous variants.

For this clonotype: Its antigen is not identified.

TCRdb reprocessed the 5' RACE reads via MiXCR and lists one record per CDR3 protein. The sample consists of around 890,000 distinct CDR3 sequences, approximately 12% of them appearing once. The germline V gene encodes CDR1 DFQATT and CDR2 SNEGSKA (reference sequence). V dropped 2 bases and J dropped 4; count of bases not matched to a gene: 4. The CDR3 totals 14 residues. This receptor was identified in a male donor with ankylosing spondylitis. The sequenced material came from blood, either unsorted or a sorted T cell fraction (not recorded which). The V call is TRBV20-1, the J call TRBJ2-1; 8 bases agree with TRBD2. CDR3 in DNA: TGCAGTGCTAGACAAGCGGGGGCATACAATGAGCAGTTCTTC. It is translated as CSARQAGAYNEQFF.